These T cell receptor beta chains were read from a single sample in a study of T cell changes during pregnancy in multiple sclerosis. TCRdb's table, derived via immunoSEQ multiplex PCR, lists solely in-frame clones and lacks some. The sample includes about 67,000 clones, 92% of them seen just once. This specimen was peripheral blood, taken after pregnancy. The receptor set was obtained from a female donor with multiple sclerosis, enrolled in a pregnancy study. CDR3s include the opening cysteine and the closing phenylalanine or tryptophan.

v_gene | CDR3aa
TRBV27 | CASRLQGADYNEQFF
TRBV7-9 | CASTAMGQASNTGELFF
TRBV7-9 | CASSLAHDRGLVTDTQYF
TRBV18 | CASSLSGRQYNEQFF
TRBV30 | CAWSVRGGPMVMETQYF
TRBV6-5 | CASSLVQGTDTQYF
TRBV6-1 | CASSGQSGSSYEQYF
TRBV25-1 | CASSGGLGQPQHF
TRBV7-2 | CASSNTGTENIQYF
TRBV6-1 | CASSDPRGAYTF
TRBV12-5 | CASGPGTGGNTIYF
TRBV18 | CASSPRREGHNEQFF
TRBV29-1 | CSVVPDGHLVGAFF
TRBV19 | CASSAGQGNYEQYF
TRBV19 | CASMWGRGNTEAFF
TRBV2 | CAGAPTQVANTEAFF